What follows are 2 T cell receptor beta chains derived from one specimen sequenced in a study of blood T cell repertoires in COVID-19. Data came from immunoSEQ multiplex PCR; TCRdb stores just in-frame clones and leaves some out. The sample contains approximately 100,000 clones, approximately 62% of which appear only once. Sequencing used peripheral blood. Source of these receptors: an elderly man with acute or convalescent COVID-19.

The CDR3 sequence: CASRQGFIADTQYF. CDR3 DNA sequence: TGTGCCAGCAGACAGGGTTTTATCGCAGATACGCAGTATTTT. V is TRBV6-1 and J is TRBJ2-3; D possibly corresponds to TRBD1 (6 bases). Germline V gives CDR1 MNHNS, CDR2 SASEGT. This CDR3 has 14 residues. V lost 6 bases and J lost 4, with 14 bases in between.

V is TRBV5-1 and J is TRBJ2-7; D is unresolved. Per the germline V gene, CDR1 is SGHRS and CDR2 is YFSETQ. This CDR3 region has 16 residues. The V end lost 4 bases, the J end lost 0 bases, and 17 bases lay between the germline ends. The CDR3, as DNA: TGCGCCAGCAGCCCCGTCTTAGGCGGCGGCTCCTACGAGCAGTACTTC. It specifies CASSPVLGGGSYEQYF.